The TCR beta chain under discussion was sequenced for a study of T cell responses to AZD1222 COVID-19 vaccine. This clone was counted a few times. Sequencing used immunoSEQ multiplex PCR; TCRdb keeps in-frame clones, though not all of them. The table records about 110,000 clones, just over 85% of them present only once. V shed 4 bases and J shed 2 bases, with 12 bases lying between them. Germline CDR1 and CDR2: SGHRS and YFSETQ. The CDR3 covers 14 residues. This clonotype was sampled from an adult in good health. Sequencing was performed on peripheral blood, taken on day 0 of AZD1222 vaccination. The V and J genes are TRBV5-1 and TRBJ1-1; TRBD1 might be the D (5 bases). The CDR3, as DNA: TGCGCCAGCAGCACCGGGACCGCCAACACTGAAGCTTTCTTT. As protein: CASSTGTANTEAFF.